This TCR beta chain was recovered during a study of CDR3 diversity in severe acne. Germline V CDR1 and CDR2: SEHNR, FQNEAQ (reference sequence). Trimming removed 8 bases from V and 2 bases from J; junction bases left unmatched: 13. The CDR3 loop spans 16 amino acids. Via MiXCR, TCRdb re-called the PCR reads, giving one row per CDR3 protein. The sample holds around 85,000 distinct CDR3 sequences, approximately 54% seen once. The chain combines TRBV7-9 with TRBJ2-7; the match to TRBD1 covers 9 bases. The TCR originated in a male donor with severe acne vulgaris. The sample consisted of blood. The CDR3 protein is CASGFRSGQGPYEQYF. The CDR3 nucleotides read TGTGCCAGCGGATTTCGTTCGGGACAGGGTCCCTACGAGCAGTACTTC.